These T cell receptor beta chains were read from a single sample in a study of T-cell reconstitution after alpha-beta-depleted transplantation in children. TCRdb reanalysed the PCR reads using MiXCR and keeps one entry per CDR3 protein. The sample yields hundreds of thousands of distinct CDR3 sequences, around 13% seen once. Sequences were derived from PBMCs, sampled before TCRalphabeta/CD19-depleted stem cell transplant. These receptor sequences come from a girl aged 2 to 9 with congenital amegakaryocytic thrombocytopenia, due to receive a stem cell transplant. Both conserved end residues are part of each CDR3. A D gene is named only where the DNA matches it firmly. Some rows mark clone size as missing; the rest say once, few, many or name a class of expanded clone.

v_gene: TRBV20-1; d_gene: -; abundance: -; j_gene: TRBJ2-5; CDR3aa: CSAQQNSETQYF; CDR3nt: TGCAGTGCTCAACAGAATTCGGAGACCCAGTACTTC
v_gene: TRBV10-3; d_gene: -; abundance: few; j_gene: TRBJ2-5; CDR3aa: CATKAPDYWQQETQYF; CDR3nt: TGTGCCACCAAGGCCCCGGACTATTGGCAGCAAGAGACCCAGTACTTC
v_gene: TRBV7-2; d_gene: TRBD2; abundance: few; j_gene: TRBJ2-7; CDR3aa: CASSITSGRSSYEQYF; CDR3nt: TGTGCCAGCAGCATTACTAGCGGGAGGTCCAGCTACGAGCAGTACTTC
v_gene: TRBV12-3/TRBV12-4; d_gene: -; abundance: -; j_gene: TRBJ2-2; CDR3aa: CASSVRTNTGELFF; CDR3nt: TGTGCCAGCAGTGTAAGAACGAACACCGGGGAGCTGTTTTTT
v_gene: TRBV7-6; d_gene: -; abundance: many; j_gene: TRBJ2-7; CDR3aa: CASSHYPRGGQNRYEQYF; CDR3nt: TGTGCCAGCAGTCATTATCCTAGGGGGGGACAAAATCGGTACGAGCAGTACTTC
v_gene: TRBV29-1; d_gene: -; abundance: few; j_gene: TRBJ2-2; CDR3aa: CSVELPAGYESGELFF; CDR3nt: TGCAGCGTTGAGCTTCCGGCGGGCTACGAATCCGGGGAGCTGTTTTTT
v_gene: TRBV4-1; d_gene: -; abundance: many; j_gene: TRBJ1-6; CDR3aa: CASSPRPRERNSPLHF; CDR3nt: TGCGCCAGCAGCCCTCGCCCCCGGGAACGCAATTCACCCCTCCACTTT
v_gene: TRBV10-2; d_gene: -; abundance: many; j_gene: TRBJ2-7; CDR3aa: CASLGWETYEQYF; CDR3nt: TGCGCCAGCTTAGGATGGGAAACCTACGAGCAGTACTTC
v_gene: TRBV12-3/TRBV12-4; d_gene: TRBD1; abundance: many; j_gene: TRBJ1-5; CDR3aa: CASSLRTGQGPQHF; CDR3nt: TGTGCCAGCAGTCTAAGGACAGGGCAAGGCCCCCAGCATTTT
v_gene: TRBV14; d_gene: TRBD1; abundance: many; j_gene: TRBJ1-2; CDR3aa: CASSTRTGSYGYTF; CDR3nt: TGTGCCAGCAGCACCAGGACAGGGAGCTATGGCTACACCTTC
v_gene: TRBV11-1; d_gene: TRBD2; abundance: many; j_gene: TRBJ2-4; CDR3aa: CASSSGLAVDLAKNIQYF; CDR3nt: TGTGCCAGCAGTTCTGGACTAGCGGTTGATCTAGCCAAAAACATTCAGTACTTC
v_gene: TRBV5-6; d_gene: -; abundance: many; j_gene: TRBJ1-5; CDR3aa: CASSLASVGNQPQHF; CDR3nt: TGTGCCAGCAGCTTGGCGTCAGTGGGCAATCAGCCCCAGCATTTT
v_gene: TRBV20-1; d_gene: -; abundance: many; j_gene: TRBJ2-3; CDR3aa: CSATSPHWGSTDTQYF; CDR3nt: TGCAGTGCTACTTCGCCCCACTGGGGTAGCACAGATACGCAGTATTTT
v_gene: TRBV12-3/TRBV12-4; d_gene: TRBD2; abundance: many; j_gene: TRBJ2-1; CDR3aa: CASSLLAGGPADEQFF; CDR3nt: TGTGCCAGCAGTTTGCTAGCGGGAGGGCCGGCGGATGAGCAGTTCTTC
v_gene: TRBV9; d_gene: -; abundance: -; j_gene: TRBJ2-1; CDR3aa: CASSLQGNDNEQFF; CDR3nt: TGTGCCAGCAGCCTACAGGGTAATGACAATGAGCAGTTCTTC
v_gene: TRBV27; d_gene: TRBD1; abundance: many; j_gene: TRBJ2-7; CDR3aa: CASSPIDRVIYEQYF; CDR3nt: TGTGCCAGCAGCCCAATAGACAGGGTTATCTACGAGCAGTACTTC
v_gene: TRBV20-1; d_gene: TRBD2; abundance: many; j_gene: TRBJ2-5; CDR3aa: CSARGSGSSETQYF; CDR3nt: TGCAGTGCTAGAGGAAGCGGGAGCTCAGAGACCCAGTACTTC
v_gene: TRBV5-1; d_gene: -; abundance: few; j_gene: TRBJ2-1; CDR3aa: CASSFPPREQFF; CDR3nt: TGCGCCAGCAGCTTCCCCCCCAGAGAGCAGTTCTTC
v_gene: TRBV29-1; d_gene: TRBD1; abundance: many; j_gene: TRBJ1-1; CDR3aa: CSVEPGTGLVAFF; CDR3nt: TGCAGCGTCGAACCCGGGACAGGGCTGGTAGCTTTCTTT
v_gene: TRBV20-1; d_gene: -; abundance: -; j_gene: TRBJ2-6; CDR3aa: CSARSTGSGANVLTF; CDR3nt: TGCAGTGCTAGATCTACGGGTTCTGGGGCCAACGTCCTGACTTTC
v_gene: TRBV7-2; d_gene: -; abundance: many; j_gene: TRBJ2-3; CDR3aa: CASSSLARDTQYF; CDR3nt: TGTGCCAGCAGTTCCTTAGCCAGGGATACGCAGTATTTT
v_gene: TRBV5-1; d_gene: -; abundance: -; j_gene: TRBJ2-5; CDR3aa: CASSLTTSASQYF; CDR3nt: TGCGCCAGCAGCTTGACTACATCTGCGTCCCAGTACTTC
v_gene: TRBV3-1; d_gene: -; abundance: many; j_gene: TRBJ2-1; CDR3aa: CASSPGPGDNEQFF; CDR3nt: TGTGCCAGCAGCCCGGGACCTGGAGACAATGAGCAGTTCTTC
v_gene: TRBV6-6; d_gene: -; abundance: -; j_gene: TRBJ1-1; CDR3aa: CASSTRDTEAFF; CDR3nt: TGTGCCAGCAGCACAAGAGACACTGAAGCTTTCTTT
v_gene: TRBV7-9; d_gene: TRBD2; abundance: -; j_gene: TRBJ2-7; CDR3aa: CASSHTGTSLPFVQYF; CDR3nt: TGTGCCAGCAGCCATACAGGGACTAGCCTTCCTTTTGTGCAGTACTTC
v_gene: TRBV20-1; d_gene: TRBD1; abundance: many; j_gene: TRBJ2-7; CDR3aa: CSATDRGPYEQYF; CDR3nt: TGCAGTGCTACCGACAGGGGGCCTTACGAGCAGTACTTC
v_gene: TRBV7-9; d_gene: -; abundance: few; j_gene: TRBJ2-7; CDR3aa: CASSFEEGGAYEQYF; CDR3nt: TGTGCCAGCAGCTTTGAAGAGGGTGGGGCCTACGAGCAGTACTTC
v_gene: TRBV5-5; d_gene: TRBD1; abundance: -; j_gene: TRBJ1-5; CDR3aa: CASSTAAGLRGSNQPQHF; CDR3nt: TGTGCCAGCAGCACGGCGGCAGGACTCAGGGGGAGCAATCAGCCCCAGCATTTT
v_gene: TRBV19; d_gene: -; abundance: -; j_gene: TRBJ1-1; CDR3aa: CASSITAKAEAFF; CDR3nt: TGTGCCAGTAGTATTACCGCGAAAGCTGAAGCTTTCTTT